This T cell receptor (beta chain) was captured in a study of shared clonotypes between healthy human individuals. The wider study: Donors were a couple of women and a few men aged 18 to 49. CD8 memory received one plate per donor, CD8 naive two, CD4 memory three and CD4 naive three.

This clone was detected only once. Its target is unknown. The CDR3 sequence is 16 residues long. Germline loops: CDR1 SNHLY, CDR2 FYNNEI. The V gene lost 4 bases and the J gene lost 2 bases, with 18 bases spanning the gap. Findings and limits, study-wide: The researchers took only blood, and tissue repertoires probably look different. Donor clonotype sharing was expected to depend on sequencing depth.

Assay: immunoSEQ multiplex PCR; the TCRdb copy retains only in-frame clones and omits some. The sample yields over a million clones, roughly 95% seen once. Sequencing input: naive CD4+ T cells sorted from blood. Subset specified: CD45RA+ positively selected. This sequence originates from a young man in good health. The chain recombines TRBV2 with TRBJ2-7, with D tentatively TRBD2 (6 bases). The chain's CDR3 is CASSVFASAKTYEQYF. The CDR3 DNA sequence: TGTGCCAGCAGTGTGTTCGCTAGCGCAAAAACCTACGAGCAGTACTTC.